This is a list of T cell receptor beta chains from one sample in a study of T-cell memory formation after mild COVID-19. TCRdb re-derived calls from the 5' RACE reads in MiXCR, one entry per CDR3 protein. This table has 180,000 or so distinct CDR3 sequences, under 14% appearing once. Input material: PBMCs or a T cell subset sorted from them (not recorded which). These receptors were taken from a man between 18 and 29 years old who had mild COVID-19 (a few samples of this study predate the infection). Cell type and time point are not known. CDR3s include the opening cysteine and the closing phenylalanine or tryptophan. The D gene is left open where the match is weak. Clone size is shown for a subset of rows, as once, few, many or a class of expanded clone.

V	J	D	size	DNA	CDR3
TRBV2	TRBJ2-7	TRBD1	few	TGTGCCAGCAGTGAGTGGCAGGGGGTCCGCGAGCAGTACTTC	CASSEWQGVREQYF
TRBV5-1	TRBJ2-3	-	few	TGCGCCAGCAGCTTCTCGACGGAGGCTTTTTACACAGATACGCAGTATTTT	CASSFSTEAFYTDTQYF
TRBV5-6	TRBJ1-1	TRBD1	-	TGTGCCAGCAGCCCCCGGGACAGGCCCTGGTTGAGGTCTGAAGCTTTCTTT	CASSPRDRPWLRSEAFF
TRBV29-1	TRBJ1-5	-	-	TGCAGCGTTAGGCAGGGGCTCAATCAGCCCCAGCATTTT	CSVRQGLNQPQHF
TRBV3-1	TRBJ1-2	-	-	TGTGCCAGCAGTCTGGGGATCTATGGCTACACCTTC	CASSLGIYGYTF
TRBV12-3/TRBV12-4	TRBJ2-5	TRBD1	many	TGTGCCAGCTACGGACAGGGGCAAGAGACCCAGTACTTC	CASYGQGQETQYF
TRBV12-3/TRBV12-4	TRBJ1-2	-	-	TGTGCCAGCAGTTTTTCCCTCTCGGGCTACACCTTC	CASSFSLSGYTF
TRBV18	TRBJ1-1	TRBD1	few	TGTGCCAGCTCAGTCGACAGGGAGAGGACTGAAGCTTTCTTT	CASSVDRERTEAFF
TRBV10-3	TRBJ1-1	-	-	TGTGCCAGCAAGGGGCAGACTGAAGCTTTCTTT	CASKGQTEAFF
TRBV20-1	TRBJ1-2	TRBD1	few	TGCAGTGCTAGATGGAGGCTCTGGGGACAGGGATCGGACTATGGCTACACCTTC	CSARWRLWGQGSDYGYTF
TRBV7-9	TRBJ2-7	-	few	TGTGCCAGCAGCGCCTTGACAACTACCTACGAGCAGTACTTC	CASSALTTTYEQYF
TRBV5-1	TRBJ2-5	-	medium-sized	TGCGCCAGCAGCTTGATCTTGGCAACTCAAGAGACCCAGTACTTC	CASSLILATQETQYF
TRBV6-5	TRBJ1-6	-	-	TGTGCCAGCAGTTACTCGAAAGGGTGGCAGAGCTCCTATAATTCACCCCTCCACTTT	CASSYSKGWQSSYNSPLHF
TRBV5-4	TRBJ1-2	-	-	TGTGCCAGCAGTCTCGAACACGCAGGGGCGGGGAGCTACACCTTC	CASSLEHAGAGSYTF
TRBV7-9	TRBJ1-4	TRBD1	-	TGTGCCAGCAGCTTACCGCAGGGGGGTCGTGAAAAACTGTTTTTT	CASSLPQGGREKLFF
TRBV6-5	TRBJ1-1	TRBD1	many	TGTGCCAGCAGTTACCGGACAGGGGGCGGCACTGAAGCTTTCTTT	CASSYRTGGGTEAFF